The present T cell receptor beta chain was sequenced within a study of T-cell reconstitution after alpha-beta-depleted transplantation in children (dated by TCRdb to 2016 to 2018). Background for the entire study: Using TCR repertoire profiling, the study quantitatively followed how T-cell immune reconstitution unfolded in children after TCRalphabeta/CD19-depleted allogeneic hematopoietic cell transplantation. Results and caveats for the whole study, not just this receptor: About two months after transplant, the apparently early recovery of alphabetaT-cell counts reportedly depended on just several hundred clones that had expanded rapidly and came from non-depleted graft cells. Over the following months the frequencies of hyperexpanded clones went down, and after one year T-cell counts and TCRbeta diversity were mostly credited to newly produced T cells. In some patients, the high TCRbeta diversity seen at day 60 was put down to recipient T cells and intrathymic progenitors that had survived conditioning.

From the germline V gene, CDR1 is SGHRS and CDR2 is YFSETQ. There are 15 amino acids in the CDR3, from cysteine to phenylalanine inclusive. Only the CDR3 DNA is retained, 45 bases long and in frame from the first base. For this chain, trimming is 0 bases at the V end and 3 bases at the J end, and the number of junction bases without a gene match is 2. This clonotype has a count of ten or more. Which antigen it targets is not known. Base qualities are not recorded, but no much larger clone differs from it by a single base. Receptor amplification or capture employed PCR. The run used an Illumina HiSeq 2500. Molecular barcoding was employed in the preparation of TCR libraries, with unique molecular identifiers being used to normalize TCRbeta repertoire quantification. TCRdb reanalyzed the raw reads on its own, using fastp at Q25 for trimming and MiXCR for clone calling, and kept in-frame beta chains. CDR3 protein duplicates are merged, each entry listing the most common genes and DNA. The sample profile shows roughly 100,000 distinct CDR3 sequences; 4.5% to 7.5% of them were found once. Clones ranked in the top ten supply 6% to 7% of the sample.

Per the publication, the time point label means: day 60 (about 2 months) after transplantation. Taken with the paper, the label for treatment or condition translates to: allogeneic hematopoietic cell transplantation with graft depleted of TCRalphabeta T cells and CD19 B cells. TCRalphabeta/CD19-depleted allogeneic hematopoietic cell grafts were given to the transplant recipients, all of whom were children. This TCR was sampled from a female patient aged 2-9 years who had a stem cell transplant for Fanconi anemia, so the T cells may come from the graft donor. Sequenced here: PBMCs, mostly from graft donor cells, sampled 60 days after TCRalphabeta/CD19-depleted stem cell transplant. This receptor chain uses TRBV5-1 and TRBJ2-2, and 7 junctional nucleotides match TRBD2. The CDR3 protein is CASSLGTRDTGELFF. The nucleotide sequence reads TGCGCCAGCAGCTTGGGGACTAGGGACACCGGGGAGCTGTTTTTT.